This T cell receptor beta chain was observed in a study of cytomegalovirus exposure and HLA in healthy donors. Study-level findings and limits: Productive status was seen about 90% or about 30% of the time for most TCR beta V segments in an earlier analysis. Later on, an analysis showed TCR association rates differing by HLA locus, with DRB1 the most and HLA-C the fewest.

The CDR3 is 15 amino acids. Germline CDR1 is MNHEY and CDR2 is SMNVEV (reference sequence). Trimming removed 3 bases from V and 8 bases from J; junction bases left unmatched: 8. PCR involved 60 Vbeta and 13 Jbeta primers. Profiling relied on immunoSEQ multiplex PCR, and the TCRdb table lists in-frame clones only, not all of them. The sample has approximately 130,000 clones, about two thirds seen once. As concerns this clone: Antigen specificity is unknown. This sample includes further DNA sequences coding for the same CDR3.

Sequencing used PBMCs. This TCR was recovered from a man aged 50 or older in good health and CMV-seropositive. The J gene is TRBJ1-2, the V gene TRBV27; 11 bases are a match to TRBD1. CDR3 region: CASSFSGQGAKGYTF. DNA for the CDR3: TGTGCCAGCAGTTTCTCCGGACAGGGGGCGAAAGGCTACACCTTC.